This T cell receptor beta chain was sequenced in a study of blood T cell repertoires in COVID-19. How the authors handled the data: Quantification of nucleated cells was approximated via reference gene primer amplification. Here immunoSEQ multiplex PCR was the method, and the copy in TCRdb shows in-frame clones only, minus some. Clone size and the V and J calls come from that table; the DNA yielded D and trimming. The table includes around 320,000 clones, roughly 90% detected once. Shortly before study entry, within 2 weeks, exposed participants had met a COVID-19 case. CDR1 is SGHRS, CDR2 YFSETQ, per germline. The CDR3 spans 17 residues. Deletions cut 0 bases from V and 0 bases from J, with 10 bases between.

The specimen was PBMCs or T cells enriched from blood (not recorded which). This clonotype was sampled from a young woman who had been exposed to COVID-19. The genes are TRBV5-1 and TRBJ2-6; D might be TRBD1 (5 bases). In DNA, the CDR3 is TGCGCCAGCAGCTTGGGCTCAGGGTCCTCTGGGGCCAACGTCCTGACTTTC. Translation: CASSLGSGSSGANVLTF.